The 25 T cell receptor beta chains below come from one sample, sequenced in a study of response to subunit inactivated influenza vaccine. MiXCR, applied by TCRdb to the RT-PCR reads, yields one record per CDR3 protein. The table has 400,000 to 650,000 distinct CDR3 sequences, 6.5% to 8% seen once. The material was PBMCs from blood, obtained roughly 24 months after vaccination. Receptor source: a man aged 50-75 years who received an inactivated influenza vaccine.

V usage is TRBV7-9 and J usage is TRBJ2-7; D uncertain. The germline CDR1 and CDR2 sequences are SEHNR and FQNEAQ (reference sequence). The V gene lost 3 bases and the J gene lost 3 bases, with 6 bases spanning the gap. The CDR3 length is 12 residues. The CDR3 DNA reads TGTGCCAGCAGCTTTCAGCTCTACGAGCAGTACTTC. It yields the protein CASSFQLYEQYF.

This sequence joins TRBV11-1 and TRBJ2-5, with 14 nucleotides matching TRBD2. CDR3 length equals 18 residues. Germline V CDR1 and CDR2: SGHAT, FQDESV (reference sequence). V was clipped by 4 bases and J by 0 bases; unmatched bases: 7. CDR3 nucleotide sequence: TGTGCCAGCAGCTCGGGGACTAGCGGGGGTCTTTACCAAGAGACCCAGTACTTC. Translating it yields CASSSGTSGGLYQETQYF.

The CDR3 DNA reads as TGCGCCAGCAGCTTGGCCCCCAGCGGGAGGAGATCCTACGAGCAGTACTTC. This gives the protein CASSLAPSGRRSYEQYF. V gene TRBV5-1 combines with J gene TRBJ2-7, with TRBD2 matching 9 bases. The ends lost 0 bases at V and 1 base at J; junction bases unmatched: 8. The length of the CDR3 is 17 residues. Germline assignment: CDR1 SGHRS and CDR2 YFSETQ. Combining the CDR3 with reference TRBV5-1 and TRBJ2-7 gives the whole variable domain KAGVTQTPRYLIKTRGQQVTLSCSPISGHRSVSWYQQTPGQGLQFLFEYFSETQRNKGNFPGRFSGRQFSNSRSEMNVSTLELGDSALYLCASSLAPSGRRSYEQYFGPGTRLTVT.

This clonotype was found many times. This chain joins TRBV5-1 and TRBJ1-1; D is ambiguous. The ends were cut back, 4 bases at V and 0 bases at J, with 7 bases in the middle. The length of the CDR3 is 13 residues. Germline CDR1 is SGHRS and CDR2 is YFSETQ. The CDR3 nucleotides read TGCGCCAGCAGCCAGGACGTGAACACTGAAGCTTTCTTT. Its translation: CASSQDVNTEAFF.

This clonotype was seen ten or more times. J is TRBJ2-3 and V is TRBV7-9; D unresolved. This CDR3 spans 12 amino acids. With 6 bases removed from V and 6 bases from J, the gap between germline ends came to 10 bases. Germline lookup yields CDR1 SEHNR and CDR2 FQNEAQ (reference sequence). The CDR3 loop reads CASSPLGDTQYF. CDR3 nucleotide sequence: TGTGCCAGCAGTCCCCTCGGGGATACGCAGTATTTT.

The table lists this clonotype with a few counts. The V gene is TRBV6-2 or TRBV6-3, the J gene TRBJ2-1; possibly TRBD2 for D (5 bases). The CDR3 length is 16 residues. Trimming shortened V by 4 bases and J by 3 bases, and 16 bases separated the two germline ends. Germline V gene lookup returns CDR1 MNHEY and CDR2 SVGEGT. As DNA, the CDR3 is TGTGCCAGCAGTTTAGAGCGGAGTTGGTTCTACAATGAGCAGTTCTTC. It specifies CASSLERSWFYNEQFF.

V usage is TRBV6-5 and J usage is TRBJ2-1, with D perhaps TRBD1 (5 bases). The CDR3 sequence is 17 residues long. Germline CDR1 reads MNHEY; CDR2 reads SVGAGI. Trimming took off 1 base at V and 0 bases at J, with 13 bases between the two ends. DNA for the CDR3: TGTGCCAGCAGTTACTACCTTGGGGCTTCCTCCTACAATGAGCAGTTCTTC. It codes for CASSYYLGASSYNEQFF.

In this sample, this clonotype turned up a few times. The chain employs TRBV5-1 and TRBJ2-6, with 7 bases that match TRBD1. CDR1 is SGHRS and CDR2 is YFSETQ in the germline V gene. This CDR3 region has 19 residues. J lost 2 bases, V lost 1 base, and 12 bases had no gene match. The CDR3 sequence is CASSLSAGGLFAGANVLTF. The CDR3 DNA sequence: TGCGCCAGCAGCTTGTCGGCAGGGGGATTGTTCGCTGGGGCCAACGTCCTGACTTTC.

This clonotype appeared many times. The genes are TRBV12-3 or TRBV12-4 and TRBJ2-2, with D perhaps matching TRBD2 (6 bases). The CDR3 runs 14 residues. Trimming removed 6 bases at V and 3 bases at J, with 11 bases between. In nucleotides, the CDR3 is TGTGCCAGCAGGGGACGGAGGGACACCGGGGAGCTGTTTTTT. Translated, it gives CASRGRRDTGELFF.

The rearrangement joins TRBV5-1 to TRBJ2-5; 11 bases fit TRBD2. The CDR3 has 16 amino acids. The germline gives CDR1 SGHRS, CDR2 YFSETQ. The J segment lost 6 bases and the V segment lost 1 base, leaving 8 bases of the junction unmatched. The CDR3 spells CASSLSGSGGVKTQYF. The CDR3 nucleotides read TGCGCCAGCAGCTTGAGCGGTAGCGGGGGGGTTAAGACCCAGTACTTC.

The V call is TRBV5-1, the J call TRBJ2-1; D not resolved. Trimming took 3 bases from V and 7 from J, leaving 11 bases between them. Germline CDR1 SGHRS, CDR2 YFSETQ. The CDR3 is 13 amino acids. This CDR3 is CASSSVALNEQFF. In DNA, the CDR3 is TGCGCCAGCAGCTCGGTAGCTTTGAATGAGCAGTTCTTC.

Comments on this clonotype: The germline gene is not matched at one end of the junction; a read error may be the cause. The chain combines TRBV19 with TRBJ2-3; maybe TRBD2 (5 bases). CDR1 is LNHDA, CDR2 SQIVND, per germline (reference sequence). This CDR3 region has 13 residues. The CDR3 reads CPSSPGRENTQYF. The CDR3 nucleotides read TGTCCCAGTAGTCCTGGGAGAGAGAATACGCAGTATTTT.

This chain connects TRBV11-2 to TRBJ2-7; 9 bases fit TRBD2. The CDR3 is 18 residues long. Trimming took 5 bases from V and 4 from J; bases not matched to a gene: 18. The V gene's germline CDR1 is SGHAT and CDR2 FQNNGV. Here the CDR3 DNA reads TGTGCCAGCAGCCCCCGCGCGGGGCTAGCGGGGAGAAAATACGAGCAGTACTTC. It is translated as CASSPRAGLAGRKYEQYF. Drawing the rest from reference TRBV11-2 and TRBJ2-7, the complete variable domain is EAGVAQSPRYKIIEKRQSVAFWCNPISGHATLYWYQQILGQGPKLLIQFQNNGVVDDSQLPKDRFSAERLKGVDSTLKIQPAKLEDSAVYLCASSPRAGLAGRKYEQYFGPGTRLTVT.

In its sample, this clonotype was seen many times. V and J are TRBV5-1 and TRBJ2-7, with 10 bases matching TRBD1. Looked up from germline, CDR1 is SGHRS and CDR2 is YFSETQ. J lost 7 bases, V lost 0 bases, and 7 bases had no gene match. The length of the CDR3 is 15 residues. The CDR3 sequence is CASSLVETGGREQYF. The CDR3 nucleotides read TGCGCCAGCAGCTTGGTGGAGACAGGGGGCAGGGAGCAGTACTTC.

The rearrangement joins TRBV4-1 to TRBJ2-7, with D perhaps matching TRBD2 (5 bases). From germline, CDR1 is MGHRA and CDR2 YSYEKL. V lost 2 bases and J 0 bases, leaving 11 bases between the germline ends. The CDR3 runs to 15 residues. In DNA form, the CDR3 reads TGCGCCAGCAGCCAAAGAGAGCGGTTCTCCTACGAGCAGTACTTC. It codes for CASSQRERFSYEQYF.

The chain couples TRBV18 to TRBJ2-3; possibly TRBD1 or TRBD2 for D (6 bases each). The CDR3 is 18 residues long. V shed 1 base and J shed 4 bases, with 21 bases lying between them. The germline gives CDR1 KGHSH, CDR2 LQKENI. The CDR3 spells CASSPQRVGRGNADTQYF. The CDR3 DNA reads TGTGCCAGCTCACCACAGCGGGTCGGCAGGGGTAATGCAGATACGCAGTATTTT.

This clonotype occurred many times. The chain employs TRBV12-3 or TRBV12-4 and TRBJ2-2; perhaps TRBD2 as D (7 bases). The CDR3 is made up of 14 amino acids. V was shortened by 6 bases and J by 8 bases, with 16 bases between the two germline ends. CDR3 protein: CASRPGGLRGELFF. In DNA form, the CDR3 reads TGTGCCAGCAGACCGGGGGGCCTTAGGGGGGAGCTGTTTTTT.

The chain employs TRBV25-1 and TRBJ2-5; D is possibly TRBD1 or TRBD2 (5 bases each). Germline loops: CDR1 MGHDK, CDR2 SYGVNS. Trimming took 4 bases from V and 4 from J, leaving 13 bases between them. CDR3 size: 14 residues. The CDR3 sequence: CASSGGVVLETQYF. CDR3 nucleotide sequence: TGTGCCAGCAGTGGAGGGGTGGTCCTAGAGACCCAGTACTTC.

This clonotype showed up just a few times. The J gene is TRBJ2-7, the V gene TRBV25-1; tentatively, D is TRBD1 (6 bases). The germline gives CDR1 MGHDK, CDR2 SYGVNS. V lost 4 bases to trimming and J lost 5 bases, with 15 bases between them. The CDR3 extends over 14 amino acids. CDR3: CASSGRDMAHEQYF. In DNA form, the CDR3 reads TGTGCCAGCAGTGGACGGGACATGGCCCACGAGCAGTACTTC.

This clonotype occurred many times. V and J are TRBV18 and TRBJ2-7, with 7 bases lining up with TRBD1. V was clipped by 1 base and J by 1 base; unmatched bases: 7. CDR1 KGHSH and CDR2 LQKENI come from the germline V gene. The CDR3 spans 16 residues. The CDR3 nucleotides read TGTGCCAGCTCACCACGGTCCCCAGGGGGTTCCTACGAGCAGTACTTC. Protein product: CASSPRSPGGSYEQYF.

This clonotype was observed a handful of times. The rearrangement links TRBV29-1 to TRBJ2-5; 10 bases match TRBD1. The CDR3 runs to 12 residues. CDR1 and CDR2 (germline): SQVTM, ANQGSEA. Unmatched junction bases numbered 3, after V lost 6 bases and J lost 5 bases. The CDR3 loop is CSVQTGGETQYF. As DNA, the CDR3 is TGCAGCGTCCAGACAGGGGGCGAGACCCAGTACTTC.

The genes are TRBV7-3 and TRBJ2-5; possibly TRBD2 for D (6 bases). Trimming stripped 3 bases from V and 1 base from J, with 9 bases between. CDR1 is SGHTA and CDR2 is FQGTGA in the germline V gene. The CDR3 is made up of 14 amino acids. CDR3 nucleotides: TGTGCCAGCAGCTTCGGACTATTCCAAGAGACCCAGTACTTC. Its protein is CASSFGLFQETQYF.

In this sample, this clonotype turned up a few times. The chain links TRBV15 to TRBJ2-3; 10 bases fit TRBD2. Germline V gene data show CDR1 as LNHNV and CDR2 as YYDKDF (reference sequence). CDR3 size: 16 residues. V lost 5 bases, J lost 4 bases, and 9 bases stayed unmatched. The CDR3 DNA reads TGTGCCACCAGCCCTTTCCCTAGCGGGAGTGCAGATACGCAGTATTTT. Translation: CATSPFPSGSADTQYF.

The sample holds many counts of this clonotype. The J gene is TRBJ1-5, the V gene TRBV28; D gene ambiguous. Trimming removed 4 bases from V and 0 bases from J, with 4 bases in between. CDR3 length: 13 amino acids. Germline assignment: CDR1 MDHEN and CDR2 SYDVKM. The CDR3 reads CASSSDSNQPQHF. The CDR3 DNA is TGTGCCAGCAGTTCAGATAGCAATCAGCCCCAGCATTTT.

V usage is TRBV20-1 and J usage is TRBJ2-2; 7 bases agree with TRBD1. This CDR3 contains 15 residues. Per the germline V gene, CDR1 is DFQATT and CDR2 is SNEGSKA (reference sequence). Trimming at V came to 1 base and at J to 7 bases, leaving 9 bases not matched to a gene. CDR3 in amino acids: CSARATIGGSGELFF. The CDR3, as DNA: TGCAGTGCTAGAGCCACCATAGGGGGCAGCGGGGAGCTGTTTTTT.